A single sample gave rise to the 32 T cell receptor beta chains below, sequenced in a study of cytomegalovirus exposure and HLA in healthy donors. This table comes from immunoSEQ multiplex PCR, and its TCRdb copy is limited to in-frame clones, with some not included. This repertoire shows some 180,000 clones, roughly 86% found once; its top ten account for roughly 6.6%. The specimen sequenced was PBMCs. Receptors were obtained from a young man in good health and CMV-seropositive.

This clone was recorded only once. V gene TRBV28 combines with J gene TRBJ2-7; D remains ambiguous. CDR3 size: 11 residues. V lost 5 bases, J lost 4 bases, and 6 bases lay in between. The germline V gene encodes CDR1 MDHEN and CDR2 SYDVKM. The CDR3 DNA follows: TGTGCCAGCAGTAGCCAGTACGAGCAGTACTTC. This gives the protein CASSSQYEQYF.

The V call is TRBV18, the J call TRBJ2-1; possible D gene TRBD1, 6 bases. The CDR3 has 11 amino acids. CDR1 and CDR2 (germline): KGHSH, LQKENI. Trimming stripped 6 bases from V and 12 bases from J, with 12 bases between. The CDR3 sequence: CASSAGAAQFF. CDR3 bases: TGTGCCAGCTCGGCAGGGGCGGCGCAGTTCTTC.

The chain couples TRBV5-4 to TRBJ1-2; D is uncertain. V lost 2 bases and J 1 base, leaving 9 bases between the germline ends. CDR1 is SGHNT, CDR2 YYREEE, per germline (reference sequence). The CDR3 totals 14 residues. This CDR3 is CASSLVGYNYGYTF. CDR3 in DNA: TGTGCCAGCAGCTTAGTCGGCTATAACTATGGCTACACCTTC.

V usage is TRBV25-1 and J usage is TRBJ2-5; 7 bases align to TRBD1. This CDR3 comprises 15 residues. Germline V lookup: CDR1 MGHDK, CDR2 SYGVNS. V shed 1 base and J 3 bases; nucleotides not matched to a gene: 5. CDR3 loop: CASSEFTGTEETQYF. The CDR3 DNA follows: TGTGCCAGCAGTGAATTCACCGGGACAGAAGAGACCCAGTACTTC.

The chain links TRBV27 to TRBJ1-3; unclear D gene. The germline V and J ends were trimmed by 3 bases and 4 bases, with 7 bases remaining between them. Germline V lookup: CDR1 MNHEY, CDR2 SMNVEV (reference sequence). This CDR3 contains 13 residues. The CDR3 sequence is CASSFDGGNTIYF. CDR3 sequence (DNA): TGTGCCAGCAGTTTCGATGGGGGAAACACCATATATTTT.

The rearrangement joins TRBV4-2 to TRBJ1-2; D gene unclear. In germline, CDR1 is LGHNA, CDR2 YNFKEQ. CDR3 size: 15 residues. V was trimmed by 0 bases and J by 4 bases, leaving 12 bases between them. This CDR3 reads CASSQEVSGGYGYTF. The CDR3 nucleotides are TGTGCCAGCAGCCAAGAGGTCTCCGGAGGCTATGGCTACACCTTC.

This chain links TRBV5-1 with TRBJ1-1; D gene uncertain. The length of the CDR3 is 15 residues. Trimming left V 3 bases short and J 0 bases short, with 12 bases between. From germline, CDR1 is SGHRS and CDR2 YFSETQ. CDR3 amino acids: CASSSLDGLNTEAFF. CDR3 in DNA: TGCGCCAGCAGCTCACTGGACGGATTGAACACTGAAGCTTTCTTT.

Written as DNA, the CDR3 is TGTGCCAGCAGCCCAACGGGGGGTTCAAGCTACACCTTC. Protein: CASSPTGGSSYTF. The chain is built from TRBV7-3 and TRBJ1-2; possibly TRBD1 for D (5 bases). Trimming cost V 5 bases and J 9 bases, with 16 bases left between them. Germline V lookup: CDR1 SGHTA, CDR2 FQGTGA. This CDR3 region has 13 residues. Full variable domain (missing parts from reference TRBV7-3 and TRBJ1-2): GAGVSQTPSNKVTEKGKYVELRCDPISGHTALYWYRQSLGQGPEFLIYFQGTGAADDSGLPNDRFFAVRPEGSVSTLKIQRTERGDSAVYLCASSPTGGSSYTFGSGTRLTVV.

The CDR3 DNA is TGTGCCTGGAGTTCGTGGGGGCGGAATGACTATGGCTACACCTTC. Amino acid sequence: CAWSSWGRNDYGYTF. This chain uses TRBV30 with TRBJ1-2, with D possibly matching TRBD1 (6 bases). The CDR3 has 15 amino acids. Looked up from germline, CDR1 is GTSNPN and CDR2 is SVGIG (reference sequence). V was clipped by 2 bases and J by 3 bases, with 16 bases between them. The full variable domain, its missing parts supplied by reference TRBV30 and TRBJ1-2, is SQTIHQWPATLVQPVGSPLSLECTVEGTSNPNLYWYRQAAGRGLQLLFYSVGIGQISSEVPQNLSASRPQDRQFILSSKKLLLSDSGFYLCAWSSWGRNDYGYTFGSGTRLTVV.

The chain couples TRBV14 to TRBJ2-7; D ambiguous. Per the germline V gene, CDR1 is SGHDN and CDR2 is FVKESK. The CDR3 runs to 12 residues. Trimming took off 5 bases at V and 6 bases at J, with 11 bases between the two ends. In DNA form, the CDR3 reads TGTGCCAGCAGCACCTCGGGCGGCGAGCAGTACTTC. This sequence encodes CASSTSGGEQYF.

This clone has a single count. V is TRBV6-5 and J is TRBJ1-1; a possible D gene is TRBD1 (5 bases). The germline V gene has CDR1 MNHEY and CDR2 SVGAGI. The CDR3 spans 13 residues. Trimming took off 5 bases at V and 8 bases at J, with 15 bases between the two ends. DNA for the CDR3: TGTGCCAGCAGTCTAGGCGGGGGACGCGAAGCTTTCTTT. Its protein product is CASSLGGGREAFF.

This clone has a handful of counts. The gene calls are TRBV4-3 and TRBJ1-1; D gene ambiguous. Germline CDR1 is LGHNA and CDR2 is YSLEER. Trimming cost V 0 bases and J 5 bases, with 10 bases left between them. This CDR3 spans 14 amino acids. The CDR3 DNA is TGCGCCAGCAGCCAAGAGCGGGGTTGGACTGAAGCTTTCTTT. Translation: CASSQERGWTEAFF.

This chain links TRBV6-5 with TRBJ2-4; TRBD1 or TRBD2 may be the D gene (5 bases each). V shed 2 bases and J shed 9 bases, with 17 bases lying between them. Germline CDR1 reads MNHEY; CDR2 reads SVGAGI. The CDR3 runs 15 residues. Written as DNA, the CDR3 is TGTGCCAGCAGTTACCTCGGGACCCTAAATAGCATTCAGTACTTC. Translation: CASSYLGTLNSIQYF.

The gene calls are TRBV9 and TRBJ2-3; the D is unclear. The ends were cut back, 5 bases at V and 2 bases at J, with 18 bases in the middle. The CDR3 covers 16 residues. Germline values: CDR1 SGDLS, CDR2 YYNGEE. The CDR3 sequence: CASSQEVRPPTDTQYF. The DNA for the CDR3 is TGTGCCAGCAGTCAAGAGGTCCGCCCCCCCACAGATACGCAGTATTTT.

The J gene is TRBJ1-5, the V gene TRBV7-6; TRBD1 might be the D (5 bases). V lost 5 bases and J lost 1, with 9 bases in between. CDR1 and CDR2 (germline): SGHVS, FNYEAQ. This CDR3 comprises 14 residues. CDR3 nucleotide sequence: TGTGCCAGCAGCAAAAGGGGAAGCAATCAGCCCCAGCATTTT. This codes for CASSKRGSNQPQHF.

CDR3 bases: TGTGCCAGCAGTCCCGGGACCCAAGCCAAAAACATTCAGTACTTC. The encoded protein is CASSPGTQAKNIQYF. The chain has TRBV6-5 and TRBJ2-4, with D possibly being TRBD1 or TRBD2 (5 bases each). The CDR3 loop spans 15 amino acids. V was pared by 5 bases and J by 0 bases, with 11 bases between. Germline values: CDR1 MNHEY, CDR2 SVGAGI.

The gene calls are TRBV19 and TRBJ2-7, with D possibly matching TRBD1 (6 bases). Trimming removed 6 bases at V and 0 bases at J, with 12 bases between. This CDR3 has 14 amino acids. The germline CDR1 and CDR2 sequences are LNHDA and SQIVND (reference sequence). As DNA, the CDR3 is TGTGCCAGTAGGACAGGAATGGGCTCCTACGAGCAGTACTTC. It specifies CASRTGMGSYEQYF.

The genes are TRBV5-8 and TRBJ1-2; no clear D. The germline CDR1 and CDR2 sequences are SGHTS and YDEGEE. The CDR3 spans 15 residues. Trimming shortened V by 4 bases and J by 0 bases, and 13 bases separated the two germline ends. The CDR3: CASSQGKGSNYGYTF. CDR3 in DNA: TGTGCCAGCAGCCAAGGGAAAGGGTCTAACTATGGCTACACCTTC.

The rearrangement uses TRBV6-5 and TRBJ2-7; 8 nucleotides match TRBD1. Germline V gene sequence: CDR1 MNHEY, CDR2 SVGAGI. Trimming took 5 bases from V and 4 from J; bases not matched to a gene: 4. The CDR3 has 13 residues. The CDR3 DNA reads TGTGCCAGCAGTCGGACAGGGATGTACGAGCAGTACTTC. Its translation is CASSRTGMYEQYF.

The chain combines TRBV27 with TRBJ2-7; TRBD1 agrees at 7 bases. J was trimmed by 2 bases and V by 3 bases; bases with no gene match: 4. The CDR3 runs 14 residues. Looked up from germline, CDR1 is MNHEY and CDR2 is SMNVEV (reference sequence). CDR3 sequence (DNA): TGTGCCAGCAGTTTTACAGGGGAGACCTACGAGCAGTACTTC. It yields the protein CASSFTGETYEQYF.

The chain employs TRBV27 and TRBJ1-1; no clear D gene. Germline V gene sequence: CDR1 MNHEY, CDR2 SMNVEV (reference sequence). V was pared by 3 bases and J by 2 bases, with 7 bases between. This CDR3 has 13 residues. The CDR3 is CASSLEGNTEAFF. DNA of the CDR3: TGTGCCAGCAGTTTGGAAGGCAACACTGAAGCTTTCTTT.

The CDR3 DNA reads TGTGCCAGCAGTATGCCAGGGGCTTTCCTGTACCAAGAGACCCAGTACTTC. It translates to CASSMPGAFLYQETQYF. The chain combines TRBV13 with TRBJ2-5; a possible D gene is TRBD1 (6 bases). Trimming stripped 6 bases from V and 0 bases from J, with 20 bases between. CDR3 length equals 17 residues. From germline, CDR1 is PRHDT and CDR2 FYEKMQ (reference sequence).

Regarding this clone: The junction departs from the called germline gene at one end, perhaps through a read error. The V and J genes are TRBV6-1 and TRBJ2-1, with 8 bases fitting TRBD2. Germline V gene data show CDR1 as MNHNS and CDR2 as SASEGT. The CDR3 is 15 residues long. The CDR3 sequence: CTSSVSGTGWDEQFF. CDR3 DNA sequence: TGTACCAGCAGTGTTAGCGGGACTGGATGGGATGAGCAGTTCTTC.

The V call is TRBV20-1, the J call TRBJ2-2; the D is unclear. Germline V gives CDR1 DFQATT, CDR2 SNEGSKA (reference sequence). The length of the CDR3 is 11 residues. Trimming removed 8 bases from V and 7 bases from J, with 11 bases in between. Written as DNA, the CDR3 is TGCAGTAACCCCCTAGTCGGGGAGCTGTTTTTT. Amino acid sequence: CSNPLVGELFF.

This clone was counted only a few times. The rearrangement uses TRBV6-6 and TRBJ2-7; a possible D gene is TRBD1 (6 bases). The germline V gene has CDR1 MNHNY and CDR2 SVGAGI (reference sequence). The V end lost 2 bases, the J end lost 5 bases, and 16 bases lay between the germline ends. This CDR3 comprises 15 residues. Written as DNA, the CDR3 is TGTGCCAGCAGTTACCCCCAGGGGCCCACGGACGAGCAGTACTTC. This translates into CASSYPQGPTDEQYF.

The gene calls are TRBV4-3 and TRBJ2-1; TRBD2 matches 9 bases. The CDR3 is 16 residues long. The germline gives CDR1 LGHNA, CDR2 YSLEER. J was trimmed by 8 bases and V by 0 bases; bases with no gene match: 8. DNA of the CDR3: TGCGCCAGCAGCCAAGACTTCGCGGGGGGGCCTTATGAGCAGTTCTTC. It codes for CASSQDFAGGPYEQFF.

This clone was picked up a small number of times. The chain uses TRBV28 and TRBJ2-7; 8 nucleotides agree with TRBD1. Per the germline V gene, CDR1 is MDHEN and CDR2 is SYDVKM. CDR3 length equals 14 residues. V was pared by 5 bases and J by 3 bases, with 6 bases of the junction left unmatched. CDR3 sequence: CASSVTGVVYEQYF. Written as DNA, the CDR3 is TGTGCCAGCAGTGTGACAGGGGTCGTCTACGAGCAGTACTTC.

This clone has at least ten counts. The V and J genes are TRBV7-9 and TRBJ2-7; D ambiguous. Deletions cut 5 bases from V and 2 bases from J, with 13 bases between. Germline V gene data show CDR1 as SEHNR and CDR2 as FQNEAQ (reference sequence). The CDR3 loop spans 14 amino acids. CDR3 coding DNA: TGTGCCAGCAGCCCACCTTCTGGAGCCTACGAGCAGTACTTC. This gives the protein CASSPPSGAYEQYF. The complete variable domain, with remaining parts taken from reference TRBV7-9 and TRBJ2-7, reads DTGVSQNPRHKITKRGQNVTFRCDPISEHNRLYWYRQTLGQGPEFLTYFQNEAQLEKSRLLSDRFSAERPKGSFSTLEIQRTEQGDSAMYLCASSPPSGAYEQYFGPGTRLTVT.

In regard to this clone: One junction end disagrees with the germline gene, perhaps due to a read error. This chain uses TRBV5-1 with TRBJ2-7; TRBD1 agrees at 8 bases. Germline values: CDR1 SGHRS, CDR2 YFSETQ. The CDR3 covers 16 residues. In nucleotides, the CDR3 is TGCGCCAGCAGCTTTGCCTCCGGGACAGGATCCTTCGAGCAGTACTTC. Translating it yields CASSFASGTGSFEQYF. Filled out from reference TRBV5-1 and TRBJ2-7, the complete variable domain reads KAGVTQTPRYLIKTRGQQVTLSCSPISGHRSVSWYQQTPGQGLQFLFEYFSETQRNKGNFPGRFSGRQFSNSRSEMNVSTLELGDSALYLCASSFASGTGSFEQYFGPGTRLTVT.

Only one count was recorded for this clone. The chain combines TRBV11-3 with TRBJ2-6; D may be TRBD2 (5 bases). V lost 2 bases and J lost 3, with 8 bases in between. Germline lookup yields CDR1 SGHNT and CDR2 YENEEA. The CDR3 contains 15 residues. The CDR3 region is CASSLRGYGANVLTF. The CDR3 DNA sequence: TGTGCCAGCAGCTTACGAGGGTATGGGGCCAACGTCCTGACTTTC. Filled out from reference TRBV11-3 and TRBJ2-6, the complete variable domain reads EAGVVQSPRYKIIEKKQPVAFWCNPISGHNTLYWYLQNLGQGPELLIRYENEEAVDDSQLPKDRFSAERLKGVDSTLKIQPAELGDSAVYLCASSLRGYGANVLTFGAGSRLTVL.

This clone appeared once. The DNA for the CDR3 is TGTGCCAGCAGCTTAGGACGGATTTCTAGGAACGAGCAGTACTTC. Protein product: CASSLGRISRNEQYF. This chain joins TRBV11-3 and TRBJ2-7, with D hard to call. The length of the CDR3 is 15 residues. CDR1 is SGHNT, CDR2 YENEEA, per germline. V shed 1 base and J shed 5 bases, with 15 bases lying between them.

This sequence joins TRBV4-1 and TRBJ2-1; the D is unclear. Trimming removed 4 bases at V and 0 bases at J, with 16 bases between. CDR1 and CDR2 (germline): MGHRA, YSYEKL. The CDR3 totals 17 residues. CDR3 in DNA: TGCGCCAGCAGCCCTCAACGGCTTTTAGGCTCCTACAATGAGCAGTTCTTC. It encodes CASSPQRLLGSYNEQFF.